Listed here are 23 T cell receptor beta chains from one sample, sequenced in a study of early T cells in non-severe SARS-CoV-2 infection (dated by TCRdb to the early 2020s). Libraries were made using 5' RACE. The data were produced on a NextSeq 500. TCRdb redid the processing of the public reads, applying fastp at Q25 and MiXCR, and retained in-frame beta chains. Each entry is one CDR3 protein sequence, shown with its most common DNA and genes. This sample is represented by roughly 34,000 distinct CDR3 sequences; 6% to 7% of them were singletons. The ten largest clonotypes hold approximately 7.5% of the sample. Sequenced sample: whole blood. The source is an adult who was a healthcare worker with PCR-confirmed SARS-CoV-2 infection or an uninfected control (not recorded which).

This clonotype was picked up many times. The V and J genes are TRBV11-2 and TRBJ2-1; 8 positions match TRBD2. Germline CDR1 SGHAT, CDR2 FQNNGV. Germline trimming cut 8 bases from V and 4 bases from J; bases unmatched to any gene: 4. CDR3 length equals 13 residues. The CDR3 region is CASGSGVYNEQFF. The DNA for the CDR3 is TGTGCCAGCGGTAGCGGGGTTTACAATGAGCAGTTCTTC.

V gene TRBV14 combines with J gene TRBJ1-1, with 7 nucleotides matching TRBD1. The V segment lost 3 bases and the J segment 0 bases; nucleotides outside the gene matches: 4. The germline V gene encodes CDR1 SGHDN and CDR2 FVKESK. The CDR3 covers 15 residues. CDR3 in DNA: TGTGCCAGCAGCCAGTACAGGGGAATGAACACTGAAGCTTTCTTT. Protein: CASSQYRGMNTEAFF.

CDR3 region: CASSQRQGNTEAFF. In DNA form, the CDR3 reads TGCGCCAGCAGCCAAAGACAGGGGAACACTGAAGCTTTCTTT. This chain links TRBV4-1 with TRBJ1-1; 7 nucleotides match TRBD1. The CDR3 has 14 amino acids. Germline CDR1 MGHRA, CDR2 YSYEKL. V lost 2 bases, J lost 1 base, and 1 base stayed unmatched.

This clonotype was detected ten times or more. The genes are TRBV7-2 and TRBJ1-5, with 7 bases lining up with TRBD1. This CDR3 comprises 17 residues. J lost 2 bases, V lost 2 bases, and 9 bases had no gene match. Germline V gene lookup returns CDR1 SGHTA and CDR2 FQGNSA. This chain's CDR3 is CASSLSATGQGNQPQHF. The DNA for the CDR3 is TGTGCCAGCAGCTTATCCGCGACAGGGCAGGGCAATCAGCCCCAGCATTTT.

This clonotype came up a few times. A read error may explain this, as a much larger clone is one base away. CDR3 in amino acids: CACSLFPGQDTGELFF. The CDR3 nucleotides are TGTGCCTGCAGTTTATTTCCGGGGCAGGACACCGGGGAGCTGTTTTTT. This chain joins TRBV28 and TRBJ2-2; D is tentatively TRBD1 or TRBD2 (5 bases each). The germline gives CDR1 MDHEN, CDR2 SYDVKM. This CDR3 contains 16 residues.

This clonotype was recorded at least ten times. J is TRBJ1-1 and V is TRBV7-9; no firm D call. The germline V and J ends were trimmed by 8 bases and 4 bases, with 11 bases remaining between them. The CDR3 is made up of 12 amino acids. Germline CDR1 SEHNR, CDR2 FQNEAQ (reference sequence). The CDR3 coding sequence is TGTGCCAGCTTGTCGGCCAGCACTGAAGCTTTCTTT. Amino acid sequence: CASLSASTEAFF. The full variable domain, completed using reference TRBV7-9 and TRBJ1-1, is DTGVSQNPRHKITKRGQNVTFRCDPISEHNRLYWYRQTLGQGPEFLTYFQNEAQLEKSRLLSDRFSAERPKGSFSTLEIQRTEQGDSAMYLCASLSASTEAFFGQGTRLTVV.

This clonotype was recorded at least ten times. This chain connects TRBV19 to TRBJ2-5; 8 bases align to TRBD1. The CDR3 extends over 15 amino acids. Trimming took 4 bases from V and 4 from J; bases not matched to a gene: 8. The germline gives CDR1 LNHDA, CDR2 SQIVND (reference sequence). The CDR3 bases are TGTGCCAGTAGTACCTACACAGGGGGACGAGAGACCCAGTACTTC. The encoded protein is CASSTYTGGRETQYF.

This clonotype was seen many times. The CDR3 bases are TGCAGTGCTAGAACCGACAGGGGATTTGACGAGCAGTACTTC. Translated, it gives CSARTDRGFDEQYF. The J gene is TRBJ2-7, the V gene TRBV20-1; 8 bases line up with TRBD1. This CDR3 comprises 14 residues. V trimming: 2 bases; J trimming: 5 bases; junction bases outside the gene matches: 8. CDR1 is DFQATT and CDR2 is SNEGSKA in the germline V gene (reference sequence).

This clonotype was counted at least ten times. The V gene is TRBV28, the J gene TRBJ2-2, with 8 bases aligning to TRBD1. The V segment lost 6 bases and the J segment 5 bases; nucleotides outside the gene matches: 8. Per germline, CDR1 MDHEN and CDR2 SYDVKM. The CDR3 spans 15 residues. CDR3 sequence (DNA): TGTGCCAGCAGCCGAGCGACAGGGGAGACCGGGGAGCTGTTTTTT. Its translation: CASSRATGETGELFF.

This clonotype came up a few times. J is TRBJ2-6 and V is TRBV6-1; no clear D. The germline gives CDR1 MNHNS, CDR2 SASEGT. The CDR3 contains 14 residues. Trimming removed 5 bases from V and 2 bases from J, with 7 bases in between. The CDR3 region has the DNA TGTGCCAGCAGTACGGCGACTGGGGCCAACGTCCTGACTTTC. Its translation: CASSTATGANVLTF.

Ten or more counts support this clonotype. The chain couples TRBV6-5 to TRBJ1-2; unclear D gene. The CDR3 runs to 16 residues. Trimming cost V 0 bases and J 5 bases, with 16 bases left between them. CDR1 and CDR2 (germline): MNHEY, SVGAGI. The CDR3 loop reads CASSYSSGSASYGYTF. The CDR3 bases are TGTGCCAGCAGTTACTCGTCCGGGAGCGCCTCTTATGGCTACACCTTC.

This clonotype is judged medium-sized. V gene TRBV6-2 or TRBV6-3 combines with J gene TRBJ2-6, with D uncertain. Trimming took 5 bases from V and 0 from J, leaving 8 bases between them. The CDR3 has 15 amino acids. From germline, CDR1 is MNHEY and CDR2 SVGEGT. DNA of the CDR3: TGTGCCAGCAGTAGACGGGTCTCTGGGGCCAACGTCCTGACTTTC. This codes for CASSRRVSGANVLTF.

This clonotype is medium-sized (0.01 to 0.1%) in the sample. The V call is TRBV29-1, the J call TRBJ1-2, with D unclear. CDR1 and CDR2 (germline): SQVTM, ANQGSEA. The V end lost 1 base, the J end lost 4 bases, and 7 bases lay between the germline ends. CDR3 length equals 12 residues. CDR3 in amino acids: CSVEAGPYGYTF. For the CDR3, the DNA is TGCAGCGTTGAAGCAGGCCCCTATGGCTACACCTTC.

This clonotype showed up many times. The chain links TRBV25-1 to TRBJ1-1; no clear D. The V end was cut by 3 bases, the J end by 0 bases, with 17 bases between. The CDR3 consists of 17 residues. Germline CDR1 MGHDK, CDR2 SYGVNS. CDR3 loop: CASSDTRQGIMNTEAFF. For the CDR3, the DNA is TGTGCCAGCAGTGATACACGACAAGGGATCATGAACACTGAAGCTTTCTTT.

This clonotype was counted many times. The rearrangement joins TRBV20-1 to TRBJ2-1, with 13 nucleotides matching TRBD2. Trimming removed 6 bases from V and 8 bases from J; junction bases left unmatched: 10. This CDR3 is built from 15 residues. Germline CDR1 is DFQATT and CDR2 is SNEGSKA (reference sequence). The CDR3 coding sequence is TGCAGTGCGCCAGGACTAGCGGGGGCCCCCGATGAGCAGTTCTTC. Translation: CSAPGLAGAPDEQFF.

This clonotype was seen a handful of times. The chain employs TRBV28 and TRBJ1-5; D possibly corresponds to TRBD1 (6 bases). CDR3 length equals 15 residues. V dropped 6 bases and J dropped 4 bases, with 16 bases sitting between them. CDR1 is MDHEN and CDR2 is SYDVKM in the germline V gene. CDR3: CASRSAGVDNQPQHF. Here the CDR3 DNA reads TGTGCCAGCAGATCGGCAGGGGTCGATAATCAGCCCCAGCATTTT.

The V call is TRBV9, the J call TRBJ2-7; D ambiguous. The V gene's germline CDR1 is SGDLS and CDR2 YYNGEE. The CDR3 spans 13 residues. Trimming removed 0 bases at V and 3 bases at J, with 7 bases between. The CDR3 sequence: CASSVATGYEQYF. The CDR3 nucleotides read TGTGCCAGCAGCGTAGCTACGGGCTACGAGCAGTACTTC. Complete variable domain (other parts from reference TRBV9 and TRBJ2-7): DSGVTQTPKHLITATGQRVTLRCSPRSGDLSVYWYQQSLDQGLQFLIQYYNGEERAKGNILERFSAQQFPDLHSELNLSSLELGDSALYFCASSVATGYEQYFGPGTRLTVT.

This clonotype was detected many times. The CDR3 sequence is CASSQDPQAGYNEQFF. The DNA for the CDR3 is TGTGCCAGCAGCCAAGATCCACAAGCGGGGTACAATGAGCAGTTCTTC. This chain connects TRBV3-1 to TRBJ2-1; TRBD2 agrees at 7 bases. Germline V lookup: CDR1 LGHDT, CDR2 YNNKEL (reference sequence). CDR3 length: 16 residues. J lost 4 bases, V lost 0 bases, and 6 bases had no gene match.

This clonotype showed up just a few times. This chain uses TRBV6-5 with TRBJ2-2; D is unresolved. The CDR3 length is 14 residues. Germline-derived CDR1 and CDR2 are MNHEY and SVGAGI. V was trimmed by 0 bases and J by 6 bases, leaving 8 bases between them. The CDR3 here is CASSYSEGPGELFF. The CDR3 nucleotides read TGTGCCAGCAGTTACTCTGAAGGTCCCGGGGAGCTGTTTTTT.

This clonotype was seen repeatedly, ten times or more. The chain employs TRBV7-9 and TRBJ1-1; 8 positions match TRBD1. Trimming at V came to 2 bases and at J to 4 bases, leaving 3 bases not matched to a gene. This CDR3 has 14 residues. Looked up from germline, CDR1 is SEHNR and CDR2 is FQNEAQ (reference sequence). The chain's CDR3 is CASSLPGQGTEAFF. CDR3 DNA: TGTGCCAGCAGCTTACCAGGACAGGGCACTGAAGCTTTCTTT.

Many counts were recorded for this clonotype. This rearrangement joins TRBV24-1 to TRBJ1-4; no reliable D call. Deletions cut 6 bases from V and 6 bases from J, with 4 bases between. CDR3 length: 11 residues. Per germline, CDR1 KGHDR and CDR2 SFDVKD. The CDR3 spells CATSLDEKLFF. The DNA of the CDR3 is TGTGCCACCAGTCTAGATGAAAAACTGTTTTTT.

This clonotype turned up a few times. V usage is TRBV24-1 and J usage is TRBJ2-2; D unclear. Trimming pared 4 bases from V and 6 bases from J, leaving 8 bases between. The CDR3 is made up of 13 amino acids. Germline assignment: CDR1 KGHDR and CDR2 SFDVKD. Here the CDR3 DNA reads TGTGCCACCAGTGAAGGTTGGGCCGGGGAGCTGTTTTTT. Its protein is CATSEGWAGELFF.

This clonotype was seen a few times. The chain recombines TRBV6-2 or TRBV6-3 with TRBJ2-2, with 11 bases aligning to TRBD1. Losses at the gene ends were 11 bases for V and 4 bases for J; bases not matched to a gene: 3. The CDR3 extends over 13 amino acids. Germline V gene lookup returns CDR1 MNHEY and CDR2 SVGEGT. The CDR3: CASGTGGTGELFF. The DNA of the CDR3 is TGTGCCTCCGGGACAGGGGGCACCGGGGAGCTGTTTTTT.